These 20 T cell receptor beta chains share one sample of origin, sequenced in a study of CD4 and CD8 cells across lung adenocarcinoma regions. Via MiXCR, TCRdb re-called the PCR reads, giving one row per CDR3 protein. In the table there are over 4,500 distinct CDR3 sequences, 45% to 50% of which are singletons. Specimen: CD4+ T cells from the margin of a lung tumor. These receptors were obtained from a male donor with lung adenocarcinoma. The CD4 and CD8 labels of this study may be unreliable.

The chain carries TRBV11-3 and TRBJ2-1, with a possible D match to TRBD2 (6 bases). Germline-derived CDR1 and CDR2 are SGHNT and YENEEA. The CDR3 is 15 amino acids. Trimming left V 4 bases short and J 3 bases short, with 13 bases between. This CDR3 reads CASSSRESDYNEQFF. DNA for the CDR3: TGTGCCAGCAGCTCCCGGGAGAGCGACTACAATGAGCAGTTCTTC.

The rearrangement links TRBV10-1 to TRBJ2-3; D is undetermined. The DNA end favors TRBJ2-4, so the J call may be wrong. CDR1 is WNHNN, CDR2 SYGVQD, per germline (reference sequence). The length of the CDR3 is 13 residues. The CDR3 loop is CASSEAATDTQYF. The CDR3 DNA follows: TGCGCCAGCAGTGAGGCGGCAACAGATACTCAGTACTTC.

This clonotype was counted a few times. The chain couples TRBV5-4 to TRBJ2-3; 13 bases are shared with TRBD2. The CDR3 is made up of 18 amino acids. Germline V lookup: CDR1 SGHNT, CDR2 YYREEE (reference sequence). Unmatched junction bases numbered 8, after V lost 4 bases and J lost 0 bases. The CDR3 spells CASSLGLAGWGSTDTQYF. CDR3 in DNA: TGTGCCAGCAGCCTGGGACTAGCGGGATGGGGTAGCACAGATACGCAGTATTTT. The variable domain in full, with the rest retrieved from reference TRBV5-4 and TRBJ2-3, is ETGVTQSPTHLIKTRGQQVTLRCSSQSGHNTVSWYQQALGQGPQFIFQYYREEENGRGNFPPRFSGLQFPNYSSELNVNALELDDSALYLCASSLGLAGWGSTDTQYFGPGTRLTVL.

The chain has TRBV3-1 and TRBJ2-1; D perhaps matches TRBD1 (5 bases). The CDR3 has 14 amino acids. V lost 1 base and J lost 3, with 7 bases in between. Germline CDR1 reads LGHDT; CDR2 reads YNNKEL (reference sequence). The CDR3 protein is CASSQGGGYNEQFF. Written as DNA, the CDR3 is TGTGCCAGCAGCCAAGGGGGCGGCTACAATGAGCAGTTCTTC.

By its share, this clonotype is medium-sized. The V gene is TRBV10-1, the J gene TRBJ2-1; D possibly corresponds to TRBD2 (5 bases). The ends were cut back, 0 bases at V and 7 bases at J, with 10 bases in the middle. This CDR3 region has 14 residues. From germline, CDR1 is WNHNN and CDR2 SYGVQD (reference sequence). CDR3: CASSESRAGNEQFF. The CDR3 region has the DNA TGCGCCAGCAGTGAGTCGAGGGCTGGGAATGAGCAGTTCTTC.

The J gene is TRBJ2-1, the V gene TRBV4-1, with 9 bases fitting TRBD2. V shed 0 bases and J 9 bases; nucleotides not matched to a gene: 6. Germline V gene sequence: CDR1 MGHRA, CDR2 YSYEKL. CDR3 size: 15 residues. The CDR3 sequence: CASSQDPSGISEQFF. In DNA form, the CDR3 reads TGCGCCAGCAGCCAAGACCCTAGCGGGATCAGTGAGCAGTTCTTC.

This clonotype is labeled as medium-sized. The genes are TRBV6-1 and TRBJ1-2, with D possibly TRBD1 on 5 matching bases. Germline CDR1 reads MNHNS; CDR2 reads SASEGT. The CDR3 spans 16 residues. V was trimmed by 1 base and J by 4 bases, leaving 16 bases between them. CDR3 sequence (DNA): TGTGCCAGCAGTGAAGTATTCGGCGGGACGTTCTATGGCTACACCTTC. Protein: CASSEVFGGTFYGYTF.

This clonotype occurred a few times. The gene calls are TRBV7-6 and TRBJ2-1; 9 nucleotides match TRBD2. The assigned J gene may be wrong: the sequence end matches TRBJ2-7 better. The CDR3 spans 14 residues. The V gene's germline CDR1 is SGHVS and CDR2 FNYEAQ. This chain's CDR3 is CASRLSGSSNEQYF. In nucleotides, the CDR3 is TGTGCCAGCAGACTTAGCGGGAGTAGTAACGAGCAGTACTTC.

The V call is TRBV25-1, the J call TRBJ2-5; D possibly matches TRBD1 or TRBD2 (6 bases each). The CDR3 totals 15 residues. The V end lost 8 bases, the J end lost 11 bases, and 27 bases lay between the germline ends. Germline V gene sequence: CDR1 MGHDK, CDR2 SYGVNS. The DNA of the CDR3 is TGTGCCAGCGGTGTCGGGGGCCGTCGACGGGCGACTCAGTACTTC. It yields the protein CASGVGGRRRATQYF. The complete variable domain, with remaining parts taken from reference TRBV25-1 and TRBJ2-5, reads EADIYQTPRYLVIGTGKKITLECSQTMGHDKMYWYQQDPGMELHLIHYSYGVNSTEKGDLSSESTVSRIRTEHFPLTLESARPSHTSQYLCASGVGGRRRATQYFGPGTRLLVL.

This clonotype appeared a few times. This sequence joins TRBV27 and TRBJ2-7; weak D call: TRBD2 (5 bases). The CDR3 is made up of 15 amino acids. CDR1 is MNHEY and CDR2 is SMNVEV in the germline V gene (reference sequence). Trimming shortened V by 5 bases and J by 2 bases, and 16 bases separated the two germline ends. The CDR3 reads CASSLSDGKPYEQYF. The CDR3 bases are TGTGCCAGCAGTCTCTCGGACGGGAAGCCCTACGAGCAGTACTTC.

In its sample, this clonotype ranks as medium-sized. The chain joins TRBV10-1 to TRBJ2-3; 10 bases agree with TRBD1. This CDR3 comprises 16 residues. The ends lost 8 bases at V and 2 bases at J; junction bases unmatched: 10. Germline V lookup: CDR1 WNHNN, CDR2 SYGVQD (reference sequence). In DNA form, the CDR3 reads TGCGCCAGCGACGCCGGGACAGGGGTTGCCACAGATACGCAGTATTTT. It is translated as CASDAGTGVATDTQYF.

This clonotype qualifies as medium-sized (0.01 to 0.1%). The V and J genes are TRBV6-1 and TRBJ2-1; 10 bases are shared with TRBD2. From germline, CDR1 is MNHNS and CDR2 SASEGT. The CDR3 runs 16 residues. J was trimmed by 1 base and V by 4 bases; bases with no gene match: 4. CDR3 coding DNA: TGTGCCAGCAGTGTATCTAGCGGGAGTTCCTACAATGAGCAGTTCTTC. Amino acid sequence: CASSVSSGSSYNEQFF.

This clonotype showed up just a few times. This chain connects TRBV3-1 to TRBJ2-5; a possible D gene is TRBD1 (6 bases). The J call may be wrong; the DNA end is better matched by TRBJ2-7. CDR1 LGHDT and CDR2 YNNKEL come from the germline V gene (reference sequence). This CDR3 spans 17 amino acids. CDR3 in amino acids: CASSRLTTGQLSYEQYF. The CDR3 DNA follows: TGTGCCAGCAGCCGACTCACTACGGGACAACTTTCCTACGAGCAGTACTTC.

Concerning this clonotype: At one of its ends the junction is not consistent with the germline gene, which may arise from a read error. This rearrangement joins TRBV28 to TRBJ2-3; D is possibly TRBD2 (5 bases). The CDR3 length is 15 residues. CDR1 and CDR2 from the germline V gene are MDHEN and SYDVKM. CDR3: CARGLRSGLTDTQYF. DNA of the CDR3: TGTGCCAGGGGTTTGCGGAGCGGACTCACAGATACCCAGTACTTT.

This chain uses TRBV6-1 with TRBJ2-5, with D tentatively TRBD2 (6 bases). V dropped 6 bases and J dropped 5 bases, with 13 bases sitting between them. This CDR3 is built from 13 residues. CDR1 MNHNS and CDR2 SASEGT come from the germline V gene. The CDR3 spells CASRREMWETQYF. The CDR3 nucleotides are TGTGCCAGCAGACGGGAGATGTGGGAGACCCAGTACTTC.

The chain joins TRBV7-2 to TRBJ2-1, with 9 bases lining up with TRBD2. The ends lost 5 bases at V and 4 bases at J; junction bases unmatched: 6. CDR1 is SGHTA and CDR2 is FQGNSA in the germline V gene. The CDR3 is 15 residues long. The CDR3 sequence: CASSARLAAYNEQFF. In DNA form, the CDR3 reads TGTGCCAGCAGCGCCCGACTAGCGGCTTACAATGAGCAGTTCTTC.

With regard to this clonotype: A much more abundant neighbour one base away suggests this may be a read error. This chain connects TRBV10-1 to TRBJ2-1; D is ambiguous. This CDR3 is 12 amino acids long. The germline CDR1 and CDR2 sequences are WNHNN and SYGVQD (reference sequence). V dropped 2 bases and J dropped 10 bases, with 9 bases sitting between them. The CDR3 nucleotides read TGCGCCAGCAGTGAGCCCACCTACGAGCAGTTCTTC. It encodes CASSEPTYEQFF.

The V and J genes are TRBV6-5 and TRBJ2-4; D call uncertain. CDR1 is MNHEY, CDR2 SVGAGI, per germline. The CDR3 runs 14 residues. Trimming took off 0 bases at V and 13 bases at J, with 16 bases between the two ends. Here the CDR3 reads CASSYSRSANEQYF. The CDR3 DNA is TGTGCCAGCAGTTACTCTAGGAGCGCCAATGAGCAGTACTTC.

This clonotype is labeled as medium-sized. The chain links TRBV7-2 to TRBJ2-4, with a tentative D call TRBD1 (5 bases). The CDR3 is made up of 13 amino acids. Germline-derived CDR1 and CDR2 are SGHTA and FQGNSA. The V and J ends lost 1 base and 6 bases respectively, with 7 bases between them. CDR3 nucleotide sequence: TGTGCCAGCAGCTTAGGGGGCTCAAACATTCAGTACTTC. Translated: CASSLGGSNIQYF.

To note about this clonotype: An end of the junction does not agree with germline; a read error may underlie this. The chain couples TRBV27 to TRBJ2-5; perhaps TRBD2 as D (5 bases). The CDR3 has 17 amino acids. Per germline, CDR1 MNHEY and CDR2 SMNVEV (reference sequence). The CDR3: CASSAGRRARGQETQYF. CDR3 in DNA: TGTGCCAGCAGTGCGGGCCGACGGGCTCGTGGGCAAGAGACCCAGTACTTT.